The T cell receptor beta chain described here comes from a study of radiation and T cells in renal cell carcinoma. Whole-study context: Nephrectomy followed 15 Gy stereotactic body radiation by 4 weeks.

Findings of the study overall: Pretreatment tumor biopsies were lacking, so baseline clonotypes are unknown. From baseline, blood top tumor clonotypes peaked at 2 weeks post-radiation.

This table comes from immunoSEQ multiplex PCR, and its TCRdb copy is limited to in-frame clones, with some not included. This sample carries about 22,000 clones, about 80% of them seen once, and the ten largest clones take approximately 40%. Time point defined: baseline pretreatment blood. Stated treatment: 15 Gy SBRT to primary tumor, nephrectomy 4 weeks later. Serial blood draws occurred at baseline and 2 and 4 weeks post-SBRT. To note about this clone: The target antigen is unknown.

This CDR3 is built from 13 residues. V lost 0 bases, J lost 2 bases, and 5 bases lay in between. Germline CDR1 reads SGHRS; CDR2 reads YFSETQ. This receptor was taken from a man aged 55 to 70 with renal cell carcinoma. The gene calls are TRBV5-1 and TRBJ2-5; D not certain. This specimen was blood, taken from a patient whose treatment included radiotherapy and nephrectomy. The CDR3 nucleotides read TGCGCCAGCAGCTTGGGAGCTCAAGAGACCCAGTACTTC. Protein: CASSLGAQETQYF.